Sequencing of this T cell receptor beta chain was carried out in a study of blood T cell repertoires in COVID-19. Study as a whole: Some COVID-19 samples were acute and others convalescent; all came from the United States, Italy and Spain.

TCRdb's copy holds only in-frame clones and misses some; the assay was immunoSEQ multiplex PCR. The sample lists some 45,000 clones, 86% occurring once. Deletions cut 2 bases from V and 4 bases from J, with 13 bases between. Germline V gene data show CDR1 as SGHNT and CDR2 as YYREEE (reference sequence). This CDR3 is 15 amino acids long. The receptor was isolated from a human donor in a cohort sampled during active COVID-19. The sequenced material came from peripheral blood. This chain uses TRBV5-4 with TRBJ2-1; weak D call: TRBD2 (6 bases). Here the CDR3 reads CASSFWRDGYNEQFF. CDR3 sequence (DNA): TGTGCCAGCAGCTTCTGGCGGGACGGTTACAATGAGCAGTTCTTC.